The present T cell receptor (beta chain) was sequenced within a study of blood T cell repertoires in COVID-19. About the study: COVID-19 samples, acute and convalescent, were from the United States, Italy and Spain.

The protocol was immunoSEQ multiplex PCR, while the TCRdb copy is restricted to in-frame clones and leaves out a portion. The sample carries hundreds of thousands of clones, more than 75% recorded once. Germline V lookup: CDR1 MNHNY, CDR2 SVGAGI (reference sequence). The CDR3 is 17 residues long. Trimming at V came to 5 bases and at J to 0 bases, leaving 7 bases not matched to a gene. Sequences were obtained from peripheral blood. This sequence was found in a woman aged 40 to 50 who had recovered from COVID-19. V and J are TRBV6-6 and TRBJ1-4, with 9 bases aligning to TRBD1. DNA for the CDR3: TGTGCCAGCAGTCCCCGGGACAGGGACGCAACTAATGAAAAACTGTTTTTT. It encodes CASSPRDRDATNEKLFF.